The count of the clone carrying this T cell receptor beta chain is one. This table comes from immunoSEQ multiplex PCR, and its TCRdb copy is limited to in-frame clones, with some not included. The table has around 40,000 clones, about 90% seen once. The sample originates from a study of T cell changes during pregnancy in multiple sclerosis. Germline lookup yields CDR1 MNHEY and CDR2 SMNVEV (reference sequence). This CDR3 has 14 residues. The ends were cut back, 7 bases at V and 2 bases at J, with 14 bases in the middle. Material: CD4+ T cells from peripheral blood mononuclear cells, obtained in the third trimester of pregnancy. This sequence was found in a female donor in good health, enrolled as a control in a pregnancy study. V usage is TRBV27 and J usage is TRBJ1-1, with D possibly being TRBD1 (6 bases). The CDR3 reads CASTPWTDNTEAFF. The CDR3 DNA reads TGTGCCAGCACCCCCTGGACAGATAACACTGAAGCTTTCTTT.